This T cell receptor beta chain was documented in a study of blood T cells in healthy people across ages. Total RNA was isolated from each sample in quantities of at least 6 micrograms. Germline lookup yields CDR1 MNHEY and CDR2 SVGEGT. There are 15 residues in the CDR3. V lost 2 bases to trimming and J lost 12 bases; unmatched junction nucleotides: 13. Primers used in a second PCR of about 6 to 12 cycles were a sample-barcoded 5' primer and a J-beta primer mix. TCRdb ran MiXCR on the 5' RACE reads and lists one entry per CDR3 protein. The data contain hundreds of thousands of distinct CDR3 sequences, just over 55% of them seen just once; the ten biggest clones take up roughly 26%.

This chain joins TRBV6-2 or TRBV6-3 and TRBJ2-5, with 9 bases aligning to TRBD2. Sequenced material: blood. The TCR originated in a man in his forties or fifties in good health. As DNA, the CDR3 is TGTGCCAGCAGTTACCCGACTAGCGGTGCCCTTATAAAGTACTTC. Translated: CASSYPTSGALIKYF.